This entry concerns a single TCR beta chain. The antigen is undetermined. Libraries of TCR beta came from quantitative 5'-RACE with molecular barcodes. TCRdb ran MiXCR on the 5' RACE reads and lists one entry per CDR3 protein. The data show more than 300,000 distinct CDR3 sequences, 6.5% to 10% seen once. This record comes from a study of CD8 T cells in ankylosing spondylitis. Study-wide results and limits: For ankylosing spondylitis blood, a TCR beta motif of 8 or 9 highly homologous variants appeared characteristic. The clones that were linked to disease were reported to be significantly enriched in matched synovial fluid samples from ankylosing spondylitis patients.

V was shortened by 1 base and J by 4 bases, with 11 bases between the two germline ends. The germline V gene encodes CDR1 MGHDK and CDR2 SYGVNS. The CDR3 is 14 amino acids. The sample taken for sequencing was blood, either unsorted or a sorted T cell fraction (not recorded which). The receptor was isolated from a male donor with ankylosing spondylitis. The rearrangement joins TRBV25-1 to TRBJ2-7; D is ambiguous. Here the CDR3 DNA reads TGTGCCAGCAGTGAATCCGGTACGGGTTACGAGCAGTACTTC. The encoded protein is CASSESGTGYEQYF.